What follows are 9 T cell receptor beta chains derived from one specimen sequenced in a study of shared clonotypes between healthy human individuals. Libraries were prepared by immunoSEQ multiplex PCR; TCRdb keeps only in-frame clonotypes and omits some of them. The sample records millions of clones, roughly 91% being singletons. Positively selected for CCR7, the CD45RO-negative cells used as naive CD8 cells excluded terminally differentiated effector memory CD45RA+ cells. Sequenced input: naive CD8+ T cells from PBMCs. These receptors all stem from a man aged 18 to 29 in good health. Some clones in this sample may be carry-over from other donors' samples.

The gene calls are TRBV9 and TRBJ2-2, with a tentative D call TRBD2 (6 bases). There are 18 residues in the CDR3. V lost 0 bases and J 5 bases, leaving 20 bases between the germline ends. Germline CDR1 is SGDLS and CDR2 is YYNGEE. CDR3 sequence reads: CASSVASREEIGTGELFF. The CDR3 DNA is TGTGCCAGCAGCGTAGCCAGCAGGGAGGAGATAGGGACCGGGGAGCTGTTTTTT.

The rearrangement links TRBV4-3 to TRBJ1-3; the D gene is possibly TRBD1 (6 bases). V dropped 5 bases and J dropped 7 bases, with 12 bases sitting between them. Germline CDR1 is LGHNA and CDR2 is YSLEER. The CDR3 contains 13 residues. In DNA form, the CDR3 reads TGCGCCAGCAGCGCCGGGACACGGAACACCATATATTTT. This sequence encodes CASSAGTRNTIYF.

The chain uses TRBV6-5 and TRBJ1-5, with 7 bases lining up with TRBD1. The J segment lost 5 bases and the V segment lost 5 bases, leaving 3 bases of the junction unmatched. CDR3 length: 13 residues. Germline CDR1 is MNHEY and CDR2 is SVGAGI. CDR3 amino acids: CASSHRGDQPQHF. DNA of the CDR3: TGTGCCAGCAGTCACAGGGGCGATCAGCCCCAGCATTTT.

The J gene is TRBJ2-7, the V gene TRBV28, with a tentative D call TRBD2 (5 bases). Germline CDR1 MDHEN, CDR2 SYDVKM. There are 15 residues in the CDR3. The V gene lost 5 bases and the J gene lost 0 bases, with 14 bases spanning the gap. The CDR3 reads CASSGIDYPSYEQYF. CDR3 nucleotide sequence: TGTGCCAGCAGTGGCATCGACTACCCCTCCTACGAGCAGTACTTC.

Written as DNA, the CDR3 is TGTGCCAGCAGCGAGACCGGGACTGCCTTGAATGGCTACACCTTC. Amino acids: CASSETGTALNGYTF. The chain employs TRBV9 and TRBJ1-2; D is perhaps TRBD1 (5 bases). V lost 3 bases and J 6 bases, leaving 18 bases between the germline ends. Germline V gene lookup returns CDR1 SGDLS and CDR2 YYNGEE. This CDR3 has 15 residues.

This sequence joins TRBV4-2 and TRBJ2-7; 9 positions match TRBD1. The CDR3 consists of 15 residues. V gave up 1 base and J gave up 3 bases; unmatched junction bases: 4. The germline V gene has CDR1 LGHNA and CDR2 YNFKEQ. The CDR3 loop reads CASSQGTGEFYEQYF. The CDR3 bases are TGTGCCAGCAGCCAAGGGACAGGGGAGTTCTACGAGCAGTACTTC.

The CDR3 sequence: CASSILQGPDTQYF. The CDR3 bases are TGTGCCAGCAGTATCCTACAGGGCCCAGATACGCAGTATTTT. The genes are TRBV27 and TRBJ2-3; possibly TRBD1 for D (6 bases). V was trimmed by 5 bases and J by 4 bases, leaving 13 bases between them. Germline V CDR1 and CDR2: MNHEY, SMNVEV (reference sequence). There are 14 residues in the CDR3.

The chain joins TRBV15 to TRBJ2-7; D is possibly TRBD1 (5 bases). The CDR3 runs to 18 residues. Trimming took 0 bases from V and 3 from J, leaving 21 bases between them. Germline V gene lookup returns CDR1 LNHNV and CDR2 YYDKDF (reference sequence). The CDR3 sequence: CATSRDGAPLGLFYEQYF. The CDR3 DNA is TGTGCCACCAGCAGAGATGGAGCTCCTTTGGGGCTCTTCTACGAGCAGTACTTC.

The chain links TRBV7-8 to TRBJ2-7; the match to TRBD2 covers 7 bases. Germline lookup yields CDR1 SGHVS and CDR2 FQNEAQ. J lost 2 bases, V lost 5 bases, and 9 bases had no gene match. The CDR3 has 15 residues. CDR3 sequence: CASSLQRDATYEQYF. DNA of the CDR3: TGTGCCAGCAGCCTACAGCGGGACGCCACCTACGAGCAGTACTTC.